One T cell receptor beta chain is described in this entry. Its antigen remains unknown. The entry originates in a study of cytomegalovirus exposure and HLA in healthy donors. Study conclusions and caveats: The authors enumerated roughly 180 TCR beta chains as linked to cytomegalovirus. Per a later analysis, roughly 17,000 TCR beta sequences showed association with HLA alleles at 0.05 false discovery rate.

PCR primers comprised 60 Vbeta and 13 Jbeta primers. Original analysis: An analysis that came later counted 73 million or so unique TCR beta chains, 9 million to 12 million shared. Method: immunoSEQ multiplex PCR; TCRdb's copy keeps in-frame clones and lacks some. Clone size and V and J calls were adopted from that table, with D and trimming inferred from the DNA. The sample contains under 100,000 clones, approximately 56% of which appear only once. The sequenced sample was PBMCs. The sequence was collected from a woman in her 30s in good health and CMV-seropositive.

DNA for the CDR3: TGTGCCAGTAGAAGGGGCGCCTTTAATAGCAATCAGCCCCAGCATTTT. This encodes CASRRGAFNSNQPQHF. The chain recombines TRBV19 with TRBJ1-5, with a tentative D call TRBD1 (5 bases). Trimming removed 6 bases from V and 0 bases from J, with 15 bases in between. This CDR3 is built from 16 residues. Germline CDR1 and CDR2: LNHDA and SQIVND (reference sequence). Supplemented by reference TRBV19 and TRBJ1-5, the full variable domain reads DGGITQSPKYLFRKEGQNVTLSCEQNLNHDAMYWYRQDPGQGLRLIYYSQIVNDFQKGDIAEGYSVSREKKESFPLTVTSAQKNPTAFYLCASRRGAFNSNQPQHFGDGTRLSIL.